This TCR beta chain was profiled in a study of shared clonotypes between healthy human individuals. The healthy adult donors were HIV-negative and reported no recent acute infections or vaccinations. The germline CDR1 and CDR2 sequences are SGHRS and YFSETQ. V was pared by 4 bases and J by 0 bases, with 9 bases of the junction left unmatched. This CDR3 has 18 residues. Splitting of each subset's genomic DNA was done evenly across several immunoSEQ plates. Only in-frame clones appear in the TCRdb table, and some are missing; sequencing was by immunoSEQ multiplex PCR. This table has some 630,000 clones, roughly 70% appearing once.

Source material: memory CD4+ T cells sorted from blood. As for subset: CD45RA-negative fraction. This chain joins TRBV5-1 and TRBJ2-6; TRBD1 agrees at 8 bases. This receptor was taken from a woman under 40 in good health. CDR3 bases: TGCGCCAGCAGCCCCCAGACAGGGGACAACTCTGGGGCCAACGTCCTGACTTTC. This encodes CASSPQTGDNSGANVLTF. Full variable domain (remainder filled in from reference TRBV5-1 and TRBJ2-6): KAGVTQTPRYLIKTRGQQVTLSCSPISGHRSVSWYQQTPGQGLQFLFEYFSETQRNKGNFPGRFSGRQFSNSRSEMNVSTLELGDSALYLCASSPQTGDNSGANVLTFGAGSRLTVL.